The present T cell receptor (beta chain) was sequenced within a study of T-cell reconstitution after alpha-beta-depleted transplantation in children. Germline V gives CDR1 MRHNA, CDR2 SNTAGT. The CDR3 spans 13 residues. V was shortened by 0 bases and J by 10 bases, with 11 bases between the two germline ends. There are many counts of this clonotype. Library preparation (for TCRbeta) was performed with unique molecular identifiers. One entry per CDR3 protein results from TCRdb running MiXCR on the PCR reads. The table records around 250,000 distinct CDR3 sequences, about 23% of them present only once. The rearrangement joins TRBV6-4 to TRBJ2-3; unclear D gene. Sequenced material: PBMCs, taken before TCRalphabeta/CD19-depleted stem cell transplant. The source is a girl aged 2-10 years with Fanconi anemia, due to receive a stem cell transplant. The CDR3 nucleotides read TGTGCCAGCAGTGACTCGACGGCTGCTGCGCAGTATTTT. It encodes CASSDSTAAAQYF.